This T cell receptor beta chain was identified in a study of blood T cell repertoires in COVID-19 (dated by TCRdb to the early 2020s). Regarding the complete study: The collaborator samples originated in the United States, Italy and Spain and spanned the acute and convalescent phases of COVID-19. The repertoires were made available in a free public database intended to serve as a resource for research on the immune response to SARS-CoV-2. A de-identified subject ID, COVID-19 status, age in years and sex were almost always included in the sample metadata. Subjects who had been exposed to COVID-19, were actively infected with it, or had recovered from it provided the deeply sampled blood TCRbeta repertoires that made up the dataset. Where available, HLA class I and class II types were taken from metadata supplied by the sample provider and were not determined by assay-based typing. The prospective study material was composed of cDNA or gDNA derived from T cells, B-cell-depleted T cells, or PBMCs. Samples were obtained from the ongoing ImmuneRACE study (first 160 participants) and from some 1,300 subjects provided by 6 global collaborators.

Findings and caveats that apply to the study as a whole: The amount of clinical and demographic metadata varied by source and participant and was provided uncurated.

Each collaborating institution followed its own protocols to collect whole blood in K2EDTA tubes. Collaborator samples were shipped for TCRbeta analysis as frozen whole blood, isolated PBMCs, or DNA extracted from either sample type. TCRbeta CDR3 regions were amplified from genomic DNA using the immunoSEQ Assay, a bias-controlled multiplex PCR. The original methods were these. The number of nucleated cells in each sample was estimated from the amplification of reference gene primers within the assay. To quantify the absolute abundance of each unique TCRbeta CDR3 rearrangement, sequence reads were collapsed and filtered. For each sample, productive Simpson clonality was calculated by taking the square root of Simpson's diversity index across productive rearrangements. TCRdb obtained this table from immuneACCESS and retained in-frame rearrangements with V and J assigned. These tables miss some clones; where compared with another copy, unresolved V genes account for less than half of the shortfall, and the remainder is unexplained. V and J calls plus clone size are reproduced from that table; the DNA served to infer D and trimming. A total of roughly 36,000 clones appear in this sample, approximately 89% of them only once. The top ten constitute about 4.2% of the sample.

V is trimmed back by 8 bases and J by 4 bases, and the junction contains 8 bases that no gene match accounts for. Taken from the germline V gene (reference sequence), the CDR1 and CDR2 loops are MNHNY and SVGAGI. Spanning cysteine to phenylalanine, the CDR3 consists of 14 amino acids. Here the CDR3 DNA is all that survives: 42 bases in frame from base 1. This clone appeared a few times. Its antigen target is currently unknown. Base qualities were left out, and no much larger clone turns up one base away. This TCR came from a man between 60 and 75 years old with acute or convalescent COVID-19. The sequencing sample was made of peripheral blood. The chain uses TRBV6-6 and TRBJ2-7; 10 junctional bases match TRBD2. The nucleotide sequence is TGTGCCAGCGACCCAGCGGGAGGGAAGTACGAGCAGTACTTC. This translates into CASDPAGGKYEQYF.